A selection of T cell receptor beta chains follows, all from one sample in a study of vaccination and CD4 T cells after COVID-19. TCRdb processed the PCR reads anew with MiXCR; each CDR3 protein has one entry. The sample records about 9,300 distinct CDR3 sequences, around 35% being singletons. Their specific antigens are unknown. Sequencing used CD4+ T cells from blood, cultured in vitro. The receptor set was obtained from a human donor in good health. The CDR3 runs from the conserved cysteine through the conserved F or W. The D gene is left open where the match is weak. Only some rows state a clone size, as once, few, many or a class for expanded clones.

clone_size: NA
j_call: TRBJ2-6
d_call: NA
v_call: TRBV10-1
cdr3_aa: CASIPSGANVLTF
cdr3_nt: TGCGCCAGCATCCCCTCTGGGGCCAACGTCCTGACTTTC

clone_size: few
j_call: TRBJ1-2
d_call: NA
v_call: TRBV7-9
cdr3_aa: CASSLALRENYGYTF
cdr3_nt: TGTGCCAGCAGCTTAGCTCTAAGGGAGAACTATGGCTACACCTTC

clone_size: few
j_call: TRBJ2-7
d_call: TRBD2
v_call: TRBV19
cdr3_aa: CASSQGIAGHYYEQYF
cdr3_nt: TGTGCCAGTAGTCAGGGTATAGCGGGACATTACTACGAGCAGTACTTC

clone_size: NA
j_call: TRBJ1-6
d_call: NA
v_call: TRBV6-1
cdr3_aa: CASSALEEDSPLHF
cdr3_nt: TGTGCCAGCAGTGCTTTGGAGGAGGATTCACCCCTCCACTTT

clone_size: few
j_call: TRBJ2-1
d_call: TRBD2
v_call: TRBV20-1
cdr3_aa: CSASQKLAGPSYNEQFF
cdr3_nt: TGCAGTGCTAGTCAAAAACTAGCGGGGCCTTCCTACAATGAGCAGTTCTTC

clone_size: few
j_call: TRBJ2-5
d_call: TRBD1
v_call: TRBV27
cdr3_aa: CASSSWDRQETQYF
cdr3_nt: TGTGCCAGCAGCTCCTGGGACAGACAAGAGACCCAGTACTTC

clone_size: NA
j_call: TRBJ2-1
d_call: NA
v_call: TRBV6-5
cdr3_aa: CASSYSRAGPNEQFF
cdr3_nt: TGTGCCAGCAGTTACTCCCGGGCAGGGCCCAATGAGCAGTTCTTC

clone_size: NA
j_call: TRBJ1-4
d_call: NA
v_call: TRBV6-1
cdr3_aa: CASREMGGGWGEKLFF
cdr3_nt: TGTGCCAGCAGGGAAATGGGGGGGGGCTGGGGTGAAAAACTGTTTTTT

clone_size: few
j_call: TRBJ2-1
d_call: TRBD2
v_call: TRBV6-5
cdr3_aa: CASSYPTRSGGNEQFF
cdr3_nt: TGTGCCAGCAGTTACCCCACTCGATCGGGAGGAAATGAGCAGTTCTTC

clone_size: medium-sized
j_call: TRBJ2-2
d_call: NA
v_call: TRBV7-3
cdr3_aa: CASSLYQGTGELFF
cdr3_nt: TGTGCCAGCAGCTTATACCAGGGAACCGGGGAGCTGTTTTTT

clone_size: few
j_call: TRBJ1-1
d_call: NA
v_call: TRBV4-3
cdr3_aa: CASSQASQLNTEAFF
cdr3_nt: TGCGCCAGCAGCCAAGCCTCCCAATTGAACACTGAAGCTTTCTTT

clone_size: NA
j_call: TRBJ1-3
d_call: TRBD1
v_call: TRBV19
cdr3_aa: CASSSTGGTSGNTIYF
cdr3_nt: TGTGCCAGTAGCAGCACAGGGGGGACCTCTGGAAACACCATATATTTT

clone_size: NA
j_call: TRBJ2-1
d_call: NA
v_call: TRBV5-8
cdr3_aa: CASSPQGREQFF
cdr3_nt: TGTGCCAGCAGCCCTCAGGGCCGGGAGCAGTTCTTC

clone_size: NA
j_call: TRBJ2-1
d_call: TRBD2
v_call: TRBV7-3
cdr3_aa: CASSLGGTSGSLNEQFF
cdr3_nt: TGTGCCAGCAGCTTGGGGGGGACTAGCGGGAGTCTAAATGAGCAGTTCTTC

clone_size: NA
j_call: TRBJ2-3
d_call: NA
v_call: TRBV20-1
cdr3_aa: CSAIPGFTSTDTQYF
cdr3_nt: TGCAGTGCTATCCCCGGCTTCACTAGCACAGATACGCAGTATTTT

clone_size: NA
j_call: TRBJ2-7
d_call: NA
v_call: TRBV6-1
cdr3_aa: CASRPPLGGEQYF
cdr3_nt: TGTGCCAGCAGACCCCCCCTAGGAGGTGAGCAGTACTTC

clone_size: NA
j_call: TRBJ2-5
d_call: TRBD1
v_call: TRBV12-3/TRBV12-4
cdr3_aa: CASSLPIGQGVREAQYF
cdr3_nt: TGTGCCAGCAGTTTACCAATAGGACAGGGTGTAAGAGAGGCCCAGTACTTC

clone_size: NA
j_call: TRBJ1-1
d_call: TRBD1
v_call: TRBV20-1
cdr3_aa: CSASQDRGRGDTEAFF
cdr3_nt: TGCAGTGCTAGCCAGGACAGGGGGCGCGGGGACACTGAAGCTTTCTTT

clone_size: NA
j_call: TRBJ2-1
d_call: NA
v_call: TRBV10-3
cdr3_aa: CATNDHRDRSISGEGPSLQFF
cdr3_nt: TGTGCCACAAACGACCACCGGGACAGAAGCATTAGCGGGGAGGGCCCATCCTTACAGTTCTTC

clone_size: few
j_call: TRBJ1-6
d_call: NA
v_call: TRBV4-1
cdr3_aa: CASSHRQRGNNSPLHF
cdr3_nt: TGCGCCAGCAGCCACCGCCAAAGAGGAAATAATTCACCCCTCCACTTT

clone_size: few
j_call: TRBJ2-7
d_call: TRBD1
v_call: TRBV7-9
cdr3_aa: CASSETPTGTGRYEQYF
cdr3_nt: TGTGCCAGCAGCGAAACTCCTACCGGGACAGGGCGCTACGAGCAGTACTTC

clone_size: few
j_call: TRBJ1-1
d_call: TRBD1
v_call: TRBV24-1
cdr3_aa: CATSDWTGGRGAFF
cdr3_nt: TGTGCCACCAGTGATTGGACAGGGGGTAGGGGTGCTTTCTTT

clone_size: few
j_call: TRBJ2-3
d_call: TRBD2
v_call: TRBV4-2
cdr3_aa: CASSPSSGGTDTQYF
cdr3_nt: TGTGCCAGCAGCCCTTCTAGCGGGGGCACAGATACGCAGTATTTT

clone_size: few
j_call: TRBJ2-7
d_call: NA
v_call: TRBV6-1
cdr3_aa: CASSPGYGEQYF
cdr3_nt: TGTGCCAGCAGCCCCGGGTACGGGGAGCAGTACTTC

clone_size: few
j_call: TRBJ2-2
d_call: TRBD1
v_call: TRBV28
cdr3_aa: CASSLSRTGNTGELFF
cdr3_nt: TGTGCCAGCAGTTTATCCCGGACAGGTAACACCGGGGAGCTGTTTTTT

clone_size: few
j_call: TRBJ2-6
d_call: NA
v_call: TRBV30
cdr3_aa: CAWSQRISGANVLTF
cdr3_nt: TGTGCCTGGAGTCAGAGGATCTCTGGGGCCAACGTCCTGACTTTC

clone_size: NA
j_call: TRBJ1-1
d_call: NA
v_call: TRBV28
cdr3_aa: CASSRALESTEAFF
cdr3_nt: TGTGCCAGCAGTAGGGCTCTAGAGAGCACTGAAGCTTTCTTT

clone_size: NA
j_call: TRBJ2-5
d_call: TRBD2
v_call: TRBV4-2
cdr3_aa: CASSQRSGTSGSRETQYF
cdr3_nt: TGTGCCAGCAGTCAGAGGTCCGGGACTAGCGGGAGTAGGGAGACCCAGTACTTC

clone_size: once
j_call: TRBJ2-1
d_call: NA
v_call: TRBV27
cdr3_aa: CASSLGKGRASSYNEQFF
cdr3_nt: TGTGCCAGCAGTTTGGGGAAGGGAAGAGCGAGCTCCTACAATGAGCAGTTCTTC

clone_size: NA
j_call: TRBJ2-1
d_call: TRBD2
v_call: TRBV20-1
cdr3_aa: CSARVSSGSGDEQFF
cdr3_nt: TGCAGTGCTAGAGTATCCAGCGGAAGCGGGGATGAGCAGTTCTTC

clone_size: few
j_call: TRBJ2-7
d_call: TRBD2
v_call: TRBV6-5
cdr3_aa: CASSYSGNSGGSSYEQYF
cdr3_nt: TGTGCCAGCAGTTACTCTGGGAACTCGGGAGGGAGCTCCTACGAGCAGTACTTC

clone_size: NA
j_call: TRBJ1-5
d_call: NA
v_call: TRBV5-4
cdr3_aa: CASSQETHINSNQPQHF
cdr3_nt: TGCGCCAGCAGCCAGGAAACGCACATAAATAGCAATCAGCCCCAGCATTTT

clone_size: NA
j_call: TRBJ2-7
d_call: NA
v_call: TRBV15
cdr3_aa: CATSRSPSQGSREQYF
cdr3_nt: TGTGCCACCAGCAGATCCCCATCTCAGGGGTCGAGGGAGCAGTACTTC

clone_size: few
j_call: TRBJ2-7
d_call: NA
v_call: TRBV6-2/TRBV6-3
cdr3_aa: CASSYSTDLASYEQYF
cdr3_nt: TGTGCCAGCAGTTACTCGACCGACCTAGCTTCCTACGAGCAGTACTTC

clone_size: NA
j_call: TRBJ2-1
d_call: TRBD2
v_call: TRBV6-1
cdr3_aa: CASSQGTSGFSYNEQFF
cdr3_nt: TGTGCCAGCAGTCAAGGGACTAGCGGATTCTCCTACAATGAGCAGTTCTTC

clone_size: few
j_call: TRBJ2-5
d_call: NA
v_call: TRBV21-1
cdr3_aa: CASSAGTDFWETQYF
cdr3_nt: TGTGCCAGCAGCGCCGGGACAGACTTTTGGGAGACCCAGTACTTC

clone_size: NA
j_call: TRBJ2-3
d_call: NA
v_call: TRBV5-1
cdr3_aa: CASSLLSGATDTQYF
cdr3_nt: TGCGCCAGCAGCCTCTTATCGGGTGCCACAGATACGCAGTATTTT

clone_size: medium-sized
j_call: TRBJ1-2
d_call: NA
v_call: TRBV6-1
cdr3_aa: CASSEKGQGRINYGYTF
cdr3_nt: TGTGCCAGCAGTGAAAAGGGGCAGGGACGGATTAACTATGGCTACACCTTC

clone_size: NA
j_call: TRBJ1-2
d_call: NA
v_call: TRBV6-1
cdr3_aa: CASSEPAYGYTF
cdr3_nt: TGTGCCAGCAGTGAACCCGCCTATGGCTACACCTTC

clone_size: NA
j_call: TRBJ2-5
d_call: TRBD2
v_call: TRBV30
cdr3_aa: CAWSVGLAGVETQYF
cdr3_nt: TGTGCCTGGAGTGTGGGACTAGCGGGAGTGGAGACCCAGTACTTC

clone_size: NA
j_call: TRBJ1-2
d_call: TRBD1
v_call: TRBV19
cdr3_aa: CASSPQRQGRGYTF
cdr3_nt: TGTGCCAGTAGTCCACAACGACAGGGCCGGGGCTACACCTTC

clone_size: few
j_call: TRBJ2-7
d_call: TRBD2
v_call: TRBV7-2
cdr3_aa: CASSTGLPGREYF
cdr3_nt: TGTGCCAGCAGCACCGGACTACCCGGGAGGGAGTACTTC

clone_size: few
j_call: TRBJ2-5
d_call: TRBD1
v_call: TRBV7-9
cdr3_aa: CASSWSTDRDYSVQETQYF
cdr3_nt: TGTGCCAGCAGCTGGAGCACCGACAGGGATTACTCCGTTCAAGAGACCCAGTACTTC

clone_size: NA
j_call: TRBJ2-7
d_call: NA
v_call: TRBV28
cdr3_aa: CASSHQYEQYF
cdr3_nt: TGTGCCAGCAGCCACCAGTACGAGCAGTACTTC

clone_size: few
j_call: TRBJ2-3
d_call: TRBD2
v_call: TRBV28
cdr3_aa: CASRTWTSGTVTDTQYF
cdr3_nt: TGTGCCAGCAGGACGTGGACTAGCGGAACCGTCACAGATACGCAGTATTTT

clone_size: medium-sized
j_call: TRBJ1-2
d_call: TRBD1
v_call: TRBV28
cdr3_aa: CASRKQGRNYGYTF
cdr3_nt: TGTGCCAGCAGAAAACAGGGGAGAAACTATGGCTACACCTTC

clone_size: few
j_call: TRBJ2-7
d_call: NA
v_call: TRBV7-3
cdr3_aa: CASSLMLGPYEQYF
cdr3_nt: TGTGCCAGCAGCTTAATGCTAGGACCCTACGAGCAGTACTTC

clone_size: NA
j_call: TRBJ2-5
d_call: TRBD2
v_call: TRBV7-7
cdr3_aa: CASSPSGGGEETQYF
cdr3_nt: TGTGCTAGCAGCCCCTCTGGCGGGGGAGAAGAGACCCAGTACTTC

clone_size: NA
j_call: TRBJ1-4
d_call: TRBD1
v_call: TRBV7-9
cdr3_aa: CASSYGVGTGDEKLFF
cdr3_nt: TGTGCCAGCAGCTATGGAGTCGGGACAGGGGACGAAAAACTGTTTTTT

clone_size: few
j_call: TRBJ1-1
d_call: NA
v_call: TRBV28
cdr3_aa: CASSSGRQKAFF
cdr3_nt: TGTGCCAGCAGTTCCGGGCGACAAAAAGCTTTCTTT